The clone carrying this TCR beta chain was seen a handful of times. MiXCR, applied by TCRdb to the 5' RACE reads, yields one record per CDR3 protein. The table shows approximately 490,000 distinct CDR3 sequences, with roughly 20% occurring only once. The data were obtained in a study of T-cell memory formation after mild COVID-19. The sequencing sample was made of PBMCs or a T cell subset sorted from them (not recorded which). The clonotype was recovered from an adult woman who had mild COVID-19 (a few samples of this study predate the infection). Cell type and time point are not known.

CDR3 protein: CAISEPGQGADYEQYF. CDR3 in DNA: TGTGCCATCAGTGAGCCGGGACAGGGGGCCGACTACGAGCAGTACTTC. The chain is built from TRBV10-3 and TRBJ2-7, with 12 positions matching TRBD1. Trimming removed 2 bases from V and 3 bases from J; junction bases left unmatched: 5. The CDR3 sequence is 16 residues long. Germline V gene data show CDR1 as ENHRY and CDR2 as SYGVKD.